This entry describes one TCR beta chain. The antigen is undetermined. This specimen comes from a study of siplizumab effects on memory and regulatory T cells. Study-wide points: A minor fraction of alloreactive clones, and no more, mapped to unstimulated subsets. Siplizumab brought about a significant reduction in alloreactive sequences traceable to unstimulated CD4+ memory cells. Contribution to the alloresponse seemed major for naive T cells, which also seemed more diverse than memory cells.

Trimming shortened V by 4 bases and J by 0 bases, and 16 bases separated the two germline ends. The CDR3 contains 16 residues. Per germline, CDR1 SGHRS and CDR2 YFSETQ. The repertoire was sequenced with immunoSEQ multiplex PCR; TCRdb's copy has only in-frame clones and lacks some. The data show over 100,000 clones, roughly 94% seen once. Material: Tregs sorted from blood. The chain has TRBV5-1 and TRBJ1-1; a weak D match, TRBD1 (5 bases). The source of this sequence is a human donor in good health. The CDR3 sequence: CASSVGTGRMNTEAFF. The CDR3 coding sequence is TGCGCCAGCAGCGTAGGAACAGGACGTATGAACACTGAAGCTTTCTTT. The full variable domain, completed using reference TRBV5-1 and TRBJ1-1, is KAGVTQTPRYLIKTRGQQVTLSCSPISGHRSVSWYQQTPGQGLQFLFEYFSETQRNKGNFPGRFSGRQFSNSRSEMNVSTLELGDSALYLCASSVGTGRMNTEAFFGQGTRLTVV.